This T cell receptor beta chain was captured in a study of T cells in Graves' hyperthyroidism and ophthalmopathy. Study outcomes and limitations: Most expanded thyroid clonotypes above 0.001 recurred in blood. The model anticipated ophthalmopathy a median around 6 months pre-onset.

What was amplified from RNA transcripts were TCR beta CDR3 regions. Primed by the HTBI set, a first-round RT-PCR was run on the TCR CDR3. TCRdb passed the multiplex PCR reads through MiXCR, listing each CDR3 protein once. The sample includes about 380,000 distinct CDR3 sequences, around a sixth of them seen just once. Trimming pared 3 bases from V and 0 bases from J, leaving 9 bases between. The CDR3 sequence is 15 residues long. Per the germline V gene, CDR1 is MDHEN and CDR2 is SYDVKM. This clonotype showed up just a few times. What it binds is unknown. Ophthalmopathy patients had Clinical Activity Score at least 3, NOSPECS grade at least 4, duration under 3 months. Diagnostic decisions used clinical symptoms, serum thyroxine and TRAb, thyroid ultrasound and orbital computed tomography.

The origin of this receptor is a man in his late teens or twenties with Graves' ophthalmopathy. What was sequenced was blood. The rearrangement links TRBV28 to TRBJ1-5; D unresolved. The CDR3 spells CASSFVGNSNQPQHF. The CDR3 nucleotides are TGTGCCAGCAGTTTCGTTGGAAATAGCAATCAGCCCCAGCATTTT.